The clone carrying this TCR beta chain has ten or more counts. This sample is drawn from a study of regulatory T cells in long-lasting Graves disease. Overall study: Antithyroid drug use was under 3 months in newly diagnosed Graves' patients.

Arm-PCR of CDR3 regions with iRepertoire HTBI primers generated TCR beta libraries. One entry per CDR3 protein, called by TCRdb with MiXCR from the multiplex PCR reads. This table has hundreds of thousands of distinct CDR3 sequences, under 20% appearing once. Germline CDR1 reads MDHEN; CDR2 reads SYDVKM. Trimming left V 3 bases short and J 5 bases short, with 14 bases between. This CDR3 contains 14 residues. Time point given: newly diagnosed GD, antithyroid drugs for less than 3 months. Extracted PBMC RNA gave rise to the TCR library. By American Thyroid Association guidelines, Graves' disease was diagnosed in the cohort. This same sample was also taken into another study, of T cells in Graves' hyperthyroidism and ophthalmopathy. That investigation notes: The study excluded patients with uncontrolled infection, other autoimmune disease, pregnancy or lactation. With a median lead of around 5.9 months before onset, the model predicted ophthalmopathy.

This chain joins TRBV28 and TRBJ2-7; tentatively, D is TRBD2 (7 bases). This TCR was recovered from a woman aged 25 to 45 with Graves disease. The sequences come from peripheral blood mononuclear cells (PBMCs), collected at new diagnosis, from a patient treated with antithyroid drugs. The CDR3 DNA reads TGTGCCAGCAGTTTTGGGGGGGGCCCCGACGAGCAGTACTTC. This translates into CASSFGGGPDEQYF.